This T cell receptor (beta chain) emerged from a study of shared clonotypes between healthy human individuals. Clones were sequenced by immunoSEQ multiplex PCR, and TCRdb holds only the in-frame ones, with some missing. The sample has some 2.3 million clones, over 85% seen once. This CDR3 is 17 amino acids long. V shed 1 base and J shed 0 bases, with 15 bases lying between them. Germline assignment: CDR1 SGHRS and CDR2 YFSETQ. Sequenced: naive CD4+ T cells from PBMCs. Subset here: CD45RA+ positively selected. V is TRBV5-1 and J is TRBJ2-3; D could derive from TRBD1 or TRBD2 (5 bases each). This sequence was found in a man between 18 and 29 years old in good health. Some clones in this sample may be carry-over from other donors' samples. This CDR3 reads CASSLPGAAASTDTQYF. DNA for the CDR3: TGCGCCAGCAGCTTGCCCGGGGCCGCGGCTAGCACAGATACGCAGTATTTT.